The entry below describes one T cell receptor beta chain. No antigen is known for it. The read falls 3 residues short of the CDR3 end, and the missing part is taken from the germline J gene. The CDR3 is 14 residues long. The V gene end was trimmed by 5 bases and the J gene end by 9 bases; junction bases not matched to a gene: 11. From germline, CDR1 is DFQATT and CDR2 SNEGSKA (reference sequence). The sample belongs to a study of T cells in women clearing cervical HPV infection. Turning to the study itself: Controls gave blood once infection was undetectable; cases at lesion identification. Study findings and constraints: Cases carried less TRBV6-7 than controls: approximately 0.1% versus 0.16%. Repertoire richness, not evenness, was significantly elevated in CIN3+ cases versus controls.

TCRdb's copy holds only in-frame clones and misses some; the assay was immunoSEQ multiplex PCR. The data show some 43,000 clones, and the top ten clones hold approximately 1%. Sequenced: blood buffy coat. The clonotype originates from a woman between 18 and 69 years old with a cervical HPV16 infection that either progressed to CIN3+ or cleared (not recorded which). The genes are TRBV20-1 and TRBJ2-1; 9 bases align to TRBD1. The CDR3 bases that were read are TGCAGTGCTGGGGGACAGGGCGGAGAGGGTGAG. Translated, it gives CSAGGQGGEGE. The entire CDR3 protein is CSAGGQGGEGEQFF.